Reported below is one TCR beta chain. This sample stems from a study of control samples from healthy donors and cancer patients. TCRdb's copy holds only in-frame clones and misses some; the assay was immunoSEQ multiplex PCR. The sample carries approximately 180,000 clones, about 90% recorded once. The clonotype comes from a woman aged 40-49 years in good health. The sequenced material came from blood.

The CDR3 DNA reads TGTGCCACCAGCAGAGACGGGACAGAAAAACTGTTTTTT. Its protein is CATSRDGTEKLFF. The chain joins TRBV15 to TRBJ1-4; D perhaps matches TRBD1 (6 bases). V was clipped by 0 bases and J by 8 bases, with 7 bases between them. The CDR3 length is 13 residues. Germline assignment: CDR1 LNHNV and CDR2 YYDKDF (reference sequence).